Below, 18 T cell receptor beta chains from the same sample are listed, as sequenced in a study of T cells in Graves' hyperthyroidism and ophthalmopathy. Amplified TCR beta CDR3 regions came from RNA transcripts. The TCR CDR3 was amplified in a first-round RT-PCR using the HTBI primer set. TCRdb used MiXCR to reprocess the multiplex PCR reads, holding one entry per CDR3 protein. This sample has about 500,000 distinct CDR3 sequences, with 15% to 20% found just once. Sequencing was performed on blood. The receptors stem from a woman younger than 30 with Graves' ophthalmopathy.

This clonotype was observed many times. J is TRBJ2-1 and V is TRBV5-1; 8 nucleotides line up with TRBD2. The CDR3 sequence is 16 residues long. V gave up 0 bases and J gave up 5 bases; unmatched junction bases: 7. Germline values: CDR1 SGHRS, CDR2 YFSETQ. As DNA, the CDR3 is TGCGCCAGCAGCTTGGCGGAAGCGGGAGCCCACAATGAGCAGTTCTTC. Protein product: CASSLAEAGAHNEQFF.

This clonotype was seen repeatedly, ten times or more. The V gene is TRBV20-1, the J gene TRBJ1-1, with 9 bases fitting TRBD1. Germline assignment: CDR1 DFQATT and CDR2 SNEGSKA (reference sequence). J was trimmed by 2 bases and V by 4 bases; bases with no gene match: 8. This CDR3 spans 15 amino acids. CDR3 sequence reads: CSAKTRTGANTEAFF. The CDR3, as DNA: TGCAGTGCTAAGACCCGGACAGGGGCAAACACTGAAGCTTTCTTT.

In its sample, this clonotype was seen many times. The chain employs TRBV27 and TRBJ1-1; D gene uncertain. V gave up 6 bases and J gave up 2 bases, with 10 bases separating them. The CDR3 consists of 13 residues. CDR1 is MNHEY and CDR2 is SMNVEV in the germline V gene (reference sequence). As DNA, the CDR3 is TGTGCCAGCAGCTTAAGTCGAAACACTGAAGCTTTCTTT. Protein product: CASSLSRNTEAFF.

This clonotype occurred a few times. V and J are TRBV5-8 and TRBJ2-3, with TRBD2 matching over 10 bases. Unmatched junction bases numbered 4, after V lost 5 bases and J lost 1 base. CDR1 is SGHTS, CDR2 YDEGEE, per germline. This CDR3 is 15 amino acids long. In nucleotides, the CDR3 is TGTGCCAGCAGATTCCTAGCGGGAGGCACAGATACGCAGTATTTT. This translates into CASRFLAGGTDTQYF.

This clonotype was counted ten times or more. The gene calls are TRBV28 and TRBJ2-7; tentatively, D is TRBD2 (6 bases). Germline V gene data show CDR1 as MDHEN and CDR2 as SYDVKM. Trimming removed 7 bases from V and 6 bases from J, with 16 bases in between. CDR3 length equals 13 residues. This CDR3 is CASNSRGTSEQYF. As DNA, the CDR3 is TGTGCCAGCAACTCCCGGGGGACCTCCGAGCAGTACTTC.

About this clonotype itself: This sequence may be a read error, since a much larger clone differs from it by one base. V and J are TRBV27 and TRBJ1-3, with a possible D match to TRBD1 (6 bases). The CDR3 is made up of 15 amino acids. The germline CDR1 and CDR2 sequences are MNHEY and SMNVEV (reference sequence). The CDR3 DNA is TGTGCCAACAGTTTGATCGGGGGCTCGGGAAACACCATATATTTT. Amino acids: CANSLIGGSGNTIYF.

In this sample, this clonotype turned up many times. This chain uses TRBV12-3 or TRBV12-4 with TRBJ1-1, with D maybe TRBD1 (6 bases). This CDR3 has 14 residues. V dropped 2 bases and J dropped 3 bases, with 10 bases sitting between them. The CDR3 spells CASSLIPGDTEAFF. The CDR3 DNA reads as TGTGCCAGCAGTTTAATACCAGGGGACACTGAAGCTTTCTTT.

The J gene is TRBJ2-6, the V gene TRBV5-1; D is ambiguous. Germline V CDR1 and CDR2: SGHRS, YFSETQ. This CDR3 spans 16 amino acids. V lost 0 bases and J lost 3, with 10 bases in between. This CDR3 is CASSLGYPNGANVLTF. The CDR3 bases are TGCGCCAGCAGCTTGGGGTATCCGAATGGGGCCAACGTCCTGACTTTC.

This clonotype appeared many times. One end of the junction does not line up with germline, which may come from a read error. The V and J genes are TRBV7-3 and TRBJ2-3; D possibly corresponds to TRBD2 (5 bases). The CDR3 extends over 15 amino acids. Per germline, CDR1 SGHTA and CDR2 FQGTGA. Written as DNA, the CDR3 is TGTGCCAGCAGCCTTGAGGTCTCTAGCACAGATACGCAGTACTTT. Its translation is CASSLEVSSTDTQYF.

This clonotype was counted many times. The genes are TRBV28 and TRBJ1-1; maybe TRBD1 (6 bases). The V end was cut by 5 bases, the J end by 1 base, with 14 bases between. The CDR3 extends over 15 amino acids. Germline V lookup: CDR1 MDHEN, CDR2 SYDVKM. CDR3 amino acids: CASSPVGAGNTEAFF. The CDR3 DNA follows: TGTGCCAGCAGTCCAGTGGGGGCGGGGAACACTGAAGCTTTCTTT.

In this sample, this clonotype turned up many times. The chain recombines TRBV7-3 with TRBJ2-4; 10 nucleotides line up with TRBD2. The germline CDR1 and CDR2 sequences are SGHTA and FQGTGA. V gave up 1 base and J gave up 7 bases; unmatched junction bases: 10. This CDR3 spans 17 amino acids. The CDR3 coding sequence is TGTGCCAGCAGCTTAAGGCCTAGCGGGGGTGACGGGAACATTCAGTACTTC. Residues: CASSLRPSGGDGNIQYF.

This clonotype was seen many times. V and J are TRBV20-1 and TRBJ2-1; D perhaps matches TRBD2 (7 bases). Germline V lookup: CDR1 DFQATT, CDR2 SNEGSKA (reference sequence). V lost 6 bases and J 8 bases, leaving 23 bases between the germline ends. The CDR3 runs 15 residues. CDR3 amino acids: CSASPPGGGVDEQFF. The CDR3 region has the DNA TGCAGTGCCTCACCCCCGGGGGGCGGCGTGGATGAGCAGTTCTTC.

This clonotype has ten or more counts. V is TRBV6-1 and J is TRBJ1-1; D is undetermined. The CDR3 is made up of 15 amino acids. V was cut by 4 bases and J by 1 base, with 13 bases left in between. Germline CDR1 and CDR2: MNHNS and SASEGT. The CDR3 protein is CASSAVIGRNTEAFF. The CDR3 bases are TGTGCCAGCAGTGCGGTAATCGGACGGAACACTGAAGCTTTCTTT.

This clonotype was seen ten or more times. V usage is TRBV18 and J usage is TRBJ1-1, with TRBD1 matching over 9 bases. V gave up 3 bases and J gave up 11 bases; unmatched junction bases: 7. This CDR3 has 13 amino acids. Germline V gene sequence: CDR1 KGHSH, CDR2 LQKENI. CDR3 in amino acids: CASSPTGQGQAFF. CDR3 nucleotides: TGTGCCAGCTCACCCACCGGACAGGGGCAGGCTTTCTTT. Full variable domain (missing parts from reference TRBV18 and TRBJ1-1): NAGVMQNPRHLVRRRGQEARLRCSPMKGHSHVYWYRQLPEEGLKFMVYLQKENIIDESGMPKERFSAEFPKEGPSILRIQQVVRGDSAAYFCASSPTGQGQAFFGQGTRLTVV.

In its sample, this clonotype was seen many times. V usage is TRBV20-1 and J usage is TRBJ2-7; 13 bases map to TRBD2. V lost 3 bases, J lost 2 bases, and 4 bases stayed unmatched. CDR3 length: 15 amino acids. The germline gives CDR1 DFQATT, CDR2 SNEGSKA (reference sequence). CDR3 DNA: TGCAGTGCTAGTACTAGCGGGAGGGGAGCCTACGAGCAGTACTTC. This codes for CSASTSGRGAYEQYF.

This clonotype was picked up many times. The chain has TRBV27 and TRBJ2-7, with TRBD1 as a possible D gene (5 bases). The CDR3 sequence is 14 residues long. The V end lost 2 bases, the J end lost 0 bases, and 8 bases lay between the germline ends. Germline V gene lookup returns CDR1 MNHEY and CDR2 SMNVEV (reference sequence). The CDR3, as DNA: TGTGCCAGCAGTTTACAAGGACACTCCTACGAGCAGTACTTC. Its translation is CASSLQGHSYEQYF.

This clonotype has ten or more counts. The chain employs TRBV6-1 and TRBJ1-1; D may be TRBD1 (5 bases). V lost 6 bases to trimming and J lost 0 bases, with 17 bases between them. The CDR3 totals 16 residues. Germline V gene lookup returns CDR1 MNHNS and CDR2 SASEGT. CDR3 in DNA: TGTGCCAGCAGGCCACAGGTTGTCTCCATGAACACTGAAGCTTTCTTT. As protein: CASRPQVVSMNTEAFF.

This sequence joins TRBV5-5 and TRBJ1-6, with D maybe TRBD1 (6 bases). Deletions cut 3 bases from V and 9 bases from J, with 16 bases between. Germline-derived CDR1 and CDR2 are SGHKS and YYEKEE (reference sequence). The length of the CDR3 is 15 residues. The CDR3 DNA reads TGTGCCAGCAGCTCCGGGGGGCAGGGAGGTTCACCCCTCCACTTT. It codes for CASSSGGQGGSPLHF.